This T cell receptor (beta chain) was retrieved from a study of blood T cell repertoires in COVID-19. Study overall: PBMCs, B-cell-depleted T cells, or T cells provided the cDNA or gDNA that made up the material.

Sequenced by immunoSEQ multiplex PCR; TCRdb stores in-frame clones only, minus some. The sample consists of 470,000 or so clones, 70% to 90% of them appearing once. The junction had 4 bases not matched to a gene; V was cut back by 5 bases and J by 6 bases. The CDR3 runs 14 residues. Germline V gives CDR1 SGHRS, CDR2 YFSETQ. This clonotype originated in a human donor in a cohort sampled during active COVID-19. V is TRBV5-1 and J is TRBJ2-1, with 11 nucleotides matching TRBD2. The sequenced material came from peripheral blood. CDR3 region: CASRLAGDANEQFF. CDR3 nucleotide sequence: TGCGCCAGCAGACTAGCGGGAGATGCCAATGAGCAGTTCTTC.